This T cell receptor (beta chain) was captured by sequencing in a study of blood T cells in healthy people across ages. Study-wide points: Across the age range, TCR beta diversity per million T cells fell in a roughly linear way. Unknown CMV status may confound age-related changes in expanded clones.

V lost 12 bases, J lost 0 bases, and 11 bases lay in between. The V gene's germline CDR1 is KGHDR and CDR2 SFDVKD. This CDR3 is 13 amino acids long. Through a sample-barcoded 5' primer and a J-beta primer mix, a second PCR was run for roughly 7 to 11 cycles. TCRdb redid the calling of the 5' RACE reads with MiXCR, one entry per CDR3 protein. The data contain some 940,000 distinct CDR3 sequences, 25% to 35% of them singletons. In the case of this clonotype: Antigen unknown.

Another study also made use of these data, one on T cells of mothers and their children. That source notes: Slightly higher, non-significant overlap characterized related mother-child pairs relative to unrelated pairs.

The clonotype comes from a woman in her forties in good health. Material for sequencing was blood. The chain has TRBV24-1 and TRBJ2-1; D is possibly TRBD1 or TRBD2 (5 bases each). The CDR3 sequence: CAATGGSYNEQFF. The CDR3 nucleotides read TGTGCCGCCACAGGAGGCTCCTACAATGAGCAGTTCTTC.